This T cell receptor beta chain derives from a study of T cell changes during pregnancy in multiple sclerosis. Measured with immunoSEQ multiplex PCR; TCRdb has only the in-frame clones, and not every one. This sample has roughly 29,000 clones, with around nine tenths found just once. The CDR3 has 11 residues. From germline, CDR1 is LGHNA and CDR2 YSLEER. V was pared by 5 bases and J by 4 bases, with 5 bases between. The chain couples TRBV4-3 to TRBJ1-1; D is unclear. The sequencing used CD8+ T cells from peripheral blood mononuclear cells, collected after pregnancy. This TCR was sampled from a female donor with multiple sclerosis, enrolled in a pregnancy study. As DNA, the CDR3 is TGCGCCAGCAGCGAGGGCACTGAAGCTTTCTTT. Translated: CASSEGTEAFF.